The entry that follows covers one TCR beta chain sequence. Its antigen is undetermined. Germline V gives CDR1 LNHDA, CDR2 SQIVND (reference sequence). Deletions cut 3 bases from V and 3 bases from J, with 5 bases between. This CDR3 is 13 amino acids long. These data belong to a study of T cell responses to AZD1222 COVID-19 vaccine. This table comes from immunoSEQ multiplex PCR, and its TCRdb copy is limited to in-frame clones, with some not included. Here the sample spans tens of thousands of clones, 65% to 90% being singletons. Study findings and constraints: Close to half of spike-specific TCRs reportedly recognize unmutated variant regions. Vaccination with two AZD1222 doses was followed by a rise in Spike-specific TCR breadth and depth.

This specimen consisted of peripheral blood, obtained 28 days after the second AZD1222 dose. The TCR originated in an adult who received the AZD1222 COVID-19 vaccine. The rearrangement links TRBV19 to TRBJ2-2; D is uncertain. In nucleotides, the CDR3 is TGTGCCAGTAGTATCGGCCACACCGGGGAGCTGTTTTTT. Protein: CASSIGHTGELFF.